The rows below give T cell receptor beta chains drawn from one sample of a study of shared T cell receptors in the human thymus. Sequencing was performed with immunoSEQ multiplex PCR; in TCRdb, only in-frame clones are kept and a portion is missing. The data show about 660,000 clones, with more than 75% seen just once and about 0.01% held by the top ten. This same sample was also part of a study on human thymus T cells.

Specimen: thymocytes. The receptors here all came from a boy less than two years old with a congenital heart defect. The CDR3 runs from the conserved cysteine through the conserved F or W. D genes are given only for firm matches. Some rows mark clone size as missing; the rest say once, few, many or name a class of expanded clone.

J: TRBJ2-7; V: TRBV11-2; D: TRBD2; size: .; CDR3: CASSFRGTSGRSYEQYF; DNA: TGTGCCAGCAGCTTCCGAGGGACTAGCGGGAGGAGCTACGAGCAGTACTTC
J: TRBJ2-1; V: TRBV27; D: TRBD2; size: .; CDR3: CASSLSAGGPDNEQFF; DNA: TGTGCCAGCAGTTTATCGGCGGGAGGGCCTGACAATGAGCAGTTCTTC
J: TRBJ2-3; V: TRBV6-5; D: .; size: few; CDR3: CASWAGDTQYF; DNA: TGTGCCAGCTGGGCGGGAGATACGCAGTATTTT
J: TRBJ1-5; V: TRBV4-1; D: .; size: few; CDR3: CASSQIEQGRNQPQHF; DNA: TGCGCCAGCAGCCAAATCGAACAGGGACGGAATCAGCCCCAGCATTTT
J: TRBJ1-1; V: TRBV5-6; D: .; size: .; CDR3: CASSVGGLSEAFF; DNA: TGTGCCAGCAGCGTGGGGGGGCTCAGTGAAGCTTTCTTT
J: TRBJ2-7; V: TRBV2; D: TRBD1; size: .; CDR3: CASSLSPGTGKKAYEQYF; DNA: TGTGCCAGCAGCCTCAGTCCCGGGACAGGGAAGAAGGCCTACGAGCAGTACTTC
J: TRBJ2-5; V: TRBV9; D: .; size: .; CDR3: CASSVYTAEGSQETQYF; DNA: TGTGCCAGCAGCGTGTACACAGCCGAAGGCTCCCAAGAGACCCAGTACTTC
J: TRBJ2-2; V: TRBV7-9; D: TRBD1; size: once; CDR3: CASSSTTGTTGELFF; DNA: TGTGCCAGCAGCTCGACGACAGGGACCACCGGGGAGCTGTTTTTT
J: TRBJ2-1; V: TRBV5-6; D: TRBD1; size: .; CDR3: CASSQRTGRVDEQFF; DNA: TGTGCCAGCAGCCAAAGGACAGGAAGGGTGGATGAGCAGTTCTTC
J: TRBJ2-3; V: TRBV10-3; D: TRBD2; size: .; CDR3: CAIGSGRFTKLTSTDTQYF; DNA: TGTGCCATCGGTAGCGGGAGGTTCACAAAACTAACTAGCACAGATACGCAGTATTTT
J: TRBJ1-4; V: TRBV4-1; D: .; size: once; CDR3: CASSPGVGEKLFF; DNA: TGCGCCAGCAGCCCAGGGGTTGGCGAAAAACTGTTTTTT
J: TRBJ2-4; V: TRBV5-1; D: TRBD2; size: .; CDR3: CASSGKLAGTAKNIQYF; DNA: TGCGCCAGCAGCGGGAAACTAGCGGGAACAGCCAAAAACATTCAGTACTTC
J: TRBJ1-2; V: TRBV6-5; D: .; size: .; CDR3: CASSYHPTGSGYTF; DNA: TGTGCCAGCAGTTACCACCCCACAGGAAGTGGCTACACCTTC
J: TRBJ1-1; V: TRBV5-5; D: .; size: .; CDR3: CASSLDRNTEAFF; DNA: TGTGCCAGCAGCCTTGACAGGAACACTGAAGCTTTCTTT